This T cell receptor (beta chain) was documented in a study of cytomegalovirus exposure and HLA in healthy donors. Sequenced by immunoSEQ multiplex PCR; TCRdb stores in-frame clones only, minus some. The sample carries around 400,000 clones, roughly 89% recorded once. This CDR3 has 16 amino acids. The V segment lost 5 bases and the J segment 3 bases; nucleotides outside the gene matches: 7. Germline V CDR1 and CDR2: SGHAT, FQNNGV. The donors were members of the approximately 120-subject validation cohort (separate from the 666-subject first cohort). This clonotype was obtained from a woman in her late teens or twenties in good health and CMV-seronegative. Sequencing was performed on PBMCs. The chain couples TRBV11-2 to TRBJ2-1; 10 positions agree with TRBD1. In nucleotides, the CDR3 is TGTGCCAGCAGCGCTAGGACAGGGGGGTACTACAATGAGCAGTTCTTC. Encoded protein: CASSARTGGYYNEQFF.